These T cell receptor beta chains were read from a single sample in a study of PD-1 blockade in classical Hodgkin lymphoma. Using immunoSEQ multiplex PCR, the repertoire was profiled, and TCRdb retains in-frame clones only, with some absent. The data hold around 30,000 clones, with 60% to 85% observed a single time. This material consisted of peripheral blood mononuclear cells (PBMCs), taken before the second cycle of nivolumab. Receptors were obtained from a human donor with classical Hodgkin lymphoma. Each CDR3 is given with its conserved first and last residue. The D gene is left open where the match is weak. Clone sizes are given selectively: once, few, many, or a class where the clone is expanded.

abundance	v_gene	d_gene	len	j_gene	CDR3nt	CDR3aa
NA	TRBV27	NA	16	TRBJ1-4	TGTGCCAGCAGGCTTTCAGCGGGTTCAGCTAATGAAAAACTGTTTTTT	CASRLSAGSANEKLFF
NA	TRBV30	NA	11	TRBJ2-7	TGTGCCTGGAGTTTGAATTACGAGCAGTACTTC	CAWSLNYEQYF
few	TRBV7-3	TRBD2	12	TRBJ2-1	TGTGCCAGCAGCTCCTCAACTAGCGGGGTGTTCTTC	CASSSSTSGVFF
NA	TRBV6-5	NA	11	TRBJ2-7	TGTGCCAGCGGGGGAGAGGGGAGCGTGTACTTC	CASGGEGSVYF
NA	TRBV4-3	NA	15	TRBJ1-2	TGCGCCAGCAGCCAAGGGCCGGGACTGAACTATGGCTACACCTTC	CASSQGPGLNYGYTF
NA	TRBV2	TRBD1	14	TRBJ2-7	TGTGCCAGCAGATCAACAGGGGTCCCCTACGAGCAGTACTTC	CASRSTGVPYEQYF
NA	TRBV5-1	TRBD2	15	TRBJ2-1	TGCGCCAGCAGCTTGGCGCCTAGCGGCTACAATGAGCAGTTCTTC	CASSLAPSGYNEQFF
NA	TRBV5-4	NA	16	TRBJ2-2	TGTGCCAGCAGCTCAGAGGGGGGTCCGAACACCGGGGAGCTGTTTTTT	CASSSEGGPNTGELFF
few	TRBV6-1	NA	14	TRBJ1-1	TGTGCCAGCAGTGAAGCCAGGGCGAAGTCGTCAGCTTTCTTT	CASSEARAKSSAFF
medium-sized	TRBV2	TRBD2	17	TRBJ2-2	TGTGCCAGCAGTGTTAGCGGGGGGAGCTTGAACACCGGGGAGCTGTTTTTT	CASSVSGGSLNTGELFF
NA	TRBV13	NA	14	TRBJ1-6	TGTGCCAGCAGCTTGGTGGGGGAGGCTAGGGGCCTCCACTTT	CASSLVGEARGLHF
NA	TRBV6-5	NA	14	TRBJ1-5	TGTGCCAGCAGTACCGAGGTTGGCAATCAGCCCCAGCATTTT	CASSTEVGNQPQHF
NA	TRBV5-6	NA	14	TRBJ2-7	TGTGCCAGCAGCTTCGAGTCAAGCTCCTACGAGCAGTACTTC	CASSFESSSYEQYF
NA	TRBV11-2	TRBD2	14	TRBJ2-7	TGTGCCAGCAGCTTACGGGGGGGTAAGAACGAGCAGTACTTC	CASSLRGGKNEQYF
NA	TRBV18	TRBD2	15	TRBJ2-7	TGTGCCAGCTCACATCCGAGCGGGGTCCCCTACGAGCAGTACTTC	CASSHPSGVPYEQYF
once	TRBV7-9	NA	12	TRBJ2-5	TGTGCCAGCAGCTTACAGGTGGAGACCCAGTACTTC	CASSLQVETQYF
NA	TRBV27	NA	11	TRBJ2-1	TGTGCCAGCAGCCGGGGGAGTGAGCAGTTCTTC	CASSRGSEQFF
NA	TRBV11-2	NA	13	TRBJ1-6	TGTGCCAGCAGCTTCAGGGTGGATTCACCCCTCCACTTT	CASSFRVDSPLHF
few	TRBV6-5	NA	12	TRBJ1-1	TGTGCCAGCACCGGAGGGAACACTGAAGCTTTCTTT	CASTGGNTEAFF
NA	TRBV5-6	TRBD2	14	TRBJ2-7	TGTGCCAGCAGCCTGGGGGGGGACTCCTACGAGCAGTACTTC	CASSLGGDSYEQYF
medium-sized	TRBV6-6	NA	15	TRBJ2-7	TGTGCCAGCAGTAGCGAGACAGGACCAACCTACGAGCAGTACTTC	CASSSETGPTYEQYF
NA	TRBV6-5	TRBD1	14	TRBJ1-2	TGTGCCAGCAGTTCACGACAGGGAACAAGGGGCTACACCTTC	CASSSRQGTRGYTF
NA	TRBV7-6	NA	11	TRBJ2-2	TGTGCCAGCAGCCCCACCGGGGAGCTGTTTTTT	CASSPTGELFF
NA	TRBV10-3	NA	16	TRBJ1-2	TGTGCCATCAGTGAGGAAGGGCGGGGGGATAACTATGGCTACACCTTC	CAISEEGRGDNYGYTF
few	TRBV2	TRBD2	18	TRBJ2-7	TGTGCCAGCAGTGTTGGAGGGCCGGGGGGGCCCTCAAACTACGAGCAGTACTTC	CASSVGGPGGPSNYEQYF
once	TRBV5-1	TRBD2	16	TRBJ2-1	TGCGCCAGCAGCGGGCTACTAGCGGGGGGGCAAGGTGAGCAGTTCTTC	CASSGLLAGGQGEQFF
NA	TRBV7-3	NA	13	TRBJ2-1	TGTGCCAGCAGCCCCACTAGAGCGAATGAGCAGTTCTTC	CASSPTRANEQFF
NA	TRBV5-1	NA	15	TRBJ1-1	TGCGCCAGCAGCTTATACCGTTCAGGGGAGACTGAAGCTTTCTTT	CASSLYRSGETEAFF
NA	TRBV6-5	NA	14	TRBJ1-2	TGTGCCAGCAGTTACCTGGGGACGGACTATGGCTACACCTTC	CASSYLGTDYGYTF
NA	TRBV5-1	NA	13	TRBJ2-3	TGCGCCAGCAGCCAACTATTGACAGATACGCAGTATTTT	CASSQLLTDTQYF
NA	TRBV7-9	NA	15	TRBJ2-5	TGTGCCAGCAGCTCCCTGACAGGACTCCAAGAGACCCAGTACTTC	CASSSLTGLQETQYF
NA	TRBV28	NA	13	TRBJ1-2	TGTGCCAGCAGTTTGGGCAGATCCTATGGCTACACCTTC	CASSLGRSYGYTF
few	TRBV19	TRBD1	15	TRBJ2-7	TGTGCCAGTAGTACTGACAGGGGTACGTCGTACGAGCAGTACTTC	CASSTDRGTSYEQYF
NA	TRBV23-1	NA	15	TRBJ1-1	TGCGCCAGCAGTCTCACCAGGGTATGTCGATCGGCGGCTTTCTTT	CASSLTRVCRSAAFF
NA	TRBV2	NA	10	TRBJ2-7	TGTGCCAGCTTCAACTACGAGCAGTACTTC	CASFNYEQYF
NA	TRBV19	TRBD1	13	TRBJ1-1	TGTGCCAGTAGTAGAACCGGGACAGGTGAAGCTTTCTTT	CASSRTGTGEAFF
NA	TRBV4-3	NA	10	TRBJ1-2	TGCGCCAGCAGCCAAGGGGTGCCTGAGTTC	CASSQGVPEF